This T cell receptor beta chain derives from a study of somatic mutations in cytotoxic T cells in rheumatoid arthritis. Study in general: A subset of V beta antibody-stained T-cell populations was isolated by flow sorting, reaching nearly 100% purity, and this subset included V beta1+ cells that went on to TCRB sequencing.

On this clone: Its matching antigen is unknown.

Regarding the study as a whole: Clonality of CD8+ T cells, which was compared between rheumatoid arthritis patients and age-matched healthy controls, did not differ significantly.

In the original processing: Patient CD8+ clones exceeding 1% seldom corresponded to published virus-specific TCRB sequences. Libraries were prepared by immunoSEQ multiplex PCR; TCRdb keeps only in-frame clonotypes and omits some of them. The V and J calls and clone size were taken over from that table, and D and trimming were inferred from the DNA. The sample shows roughly 15,000 clones, 70% to 85% of them seen only once. The J segment lost 10 bases and the V segment lost 3 bases, leaving 8 bases of the junction unmatched. The CDR3 runs 13 residues. Germline CDR1 reads LNHDA; CDR2 reads SQIVND (reference sequence).

The receptor was isolated from an adult with rheumatoid arthritis. The chain has TRBV19 and TRBJ1-2; 7 bases fit TRBD1. Sequenced material: CD8+ T cells sorted from blood. The CDR3 is CASSMGTAGDYTF. In nucleotides, the CDR3 is TGTGCCAGTAGTATGGGGACAGCCGGGGACTACACCTTC.